This T cell receptor (beta chain) was obtained from a study of response to subunit inactivated influenza vaccine. This clonotype was seen at least ten times. The germline V gene has CDR1 LGHDT and CDR2 YNNKEL (reference sequence). This CDR3 spans 15 amino acids. Trimming left V 1 base short and J 7 bases short, with 13 bases between. One entry per CDR3 protein results from TCRdb running MiXCR on the RT-PCR reads. The sample gives 500,000 to 550,000 distinct CDR3 sequences, about 7.2% of which show up once; roughly 14% is in the top ten. The chain employs TRBV3-1 and TRBJ2-2, with D maybe TRBD2 (5 bases). The clonotype comes from a man aged 50-75 years who received an inactivated influenza vaccine. Sequences were derived from PBMCs from blood, sampled around 25 months after vaccination. CDR3 coding DNA: TGTGCCAGCAGCCAAGCCGTAGCGTCGGGCGGGGAGCTGTTTTTT. Amino acid sequence: CASSQAVASGGELFF.